This is a list of T cell receptor beta chains from one sample in a study of CD8+CD57+ T cells in acquired aplastic anemia. TCRdb reprocessed the reads via MiXCR and lists one record per CDR3 protein. The data show hundreds of thousands of distinct CDR3 sequences, roughly 82% seen once. The sample was sorted CD4+, CD8+, or CD8+CD57+ T cells (not recorded which) from PBMCs. These receptors all come from a human donor with aplastic anemia. Each CDR3 is given with its conserved first and last residue. The D gene is left open where the match is weak. Clone size is not always given. Where it is, it says once, few, many or a class for expanded clones.

D | J | V | size | DNA | CDR3
. | TRBJ2-3 | TRBV9 | . | TGTACCAGCGAGGACGGGGGCACCGTTACGCAGTATTTT | CTSEDGGTVTQYF
. | TRBJ2-3 | TRBV27 | . | TGTGCCAGCAGTCCCCCCTCAGTTAGGGGATACAATGAGCAGTATTTT | CASSPPSVRGYNEQYF
TRBD1 | TRBJ1-4 | TRBV7-2 | . | TGTGCCAGCAGCTTAATCGACAGGGGGAAGGGGGAAACCCTGTTTTTT | CASSLIDRGKGETLFF
. | TRBJ2-5 | TRBV7-3 | . | TGTGCCACCAGCTTCCGACGGGGACACGAGACCCAGTACTTC | CATSFRRGHETQYF
TRBD1 | TRBJ2-3 | TRBV7-8 | . | TGTGCCAGCAGCGTAGGGGGACAGGGGACAGCCATGTCCTATTTT | CASSVGGQGTAMSYF
TRBD2 | TRBJ2-1 | TRBV20-1 | . | TGCAGTGCCACAACTAGCGGGGGGGAGAGTGAGCAGTTCTTC | CSATTSGGESEQFF
. | TRBJ2-5 | TRBV7-9 | . | TGTGCCAGCAGCATGGGGTCAGACCAAGGGACACAGGCCTTC | CASSMGSDQGTQAF
. | TRBJ2-7 | TRBV7-8 | . | TGTGCCAGCAGCTTCGTGCAGGGTACCTATACGCAGTACTTC | CASSFVQGTYTQYF
. | TRBJ2-5 | TRBV7-3 | . | TGTGCCAGCAGCTCTGCGCCCCTTGCGGGTAAGACCCAGTACTTC | CASSSAPLAGKTQYF
. | TRBJ2-1 | TRBV9 | . | TGTGCCAGCAGCAGAGATGGACCAAGTGGAAACACGCAGTTCTTC | CASSRDGPSGNTQFF
. | TRBJ1-5 | TRBV7-8 | . | TGTGCCAGCAGCCTAGCGCAGTCCAATGATACCCAGCATTTT | CASSLAQSNDTQHF
. | TRBJ1-1 | TRBV7-7 | . | TGTGCTAGCAGCTTAGAGTATGGCAGGGACGAGGAGGAGTTCTTT | CASSLEYGRDEEEFF
. | TRBJ2-1 | TRBV13 | . | . | CASSIYLCSVELAAPSYNEQFF
. | TRBJ2-3 | TRBV9 | . | TGTGCCAGCAGCGTAGGGACGGCGGTCACAGAGACGCAGTATTTT | CASSVGTAVTETQYF
. | TRBJ1-1 | TRBV7-8 | . | TGTGCCAGCAGCATAGCGGGAACACCCGACACTGAAGATTTCTTT | CASSIAGTPDTEDFF
. | TRBJ1-5 | TRBV7-4 | . | TGTGCCAGCAGCGTAGGGATCACGAGCAGTAAGTCCCGGCATTTT | CASSVGITSSKSRHF
TRBD2 | TRBJ2-1 | TRBV19 | . | TGTGCCAGTAGTAGGGCGGGGGGATCTTACAATGAGCAGTTCTTC | CASSRAGGSYNEQFF
. | TRBJ1-6 | TRBV9 | . | TGTGCCAGCAGCGTGGGGTCCGATACGCAGAATTTTCGCCTCCACTTT | CASSVGSDTQNFRLHF
. | TRBJ2-3 | TRBV7-8 | . | TGTGCCAGCAGCTTTCCGCCAGACGCGGCAGCGCTGTCCTTT | CASSFPPDAAALSF
. | TRBJ1-1 | TRBV11-1 | many | TGTGCCAGCAGCCATGTCAGTTACACTGAAGCTTTCTTT | CASSHVSYTEAFF
TRBD2 | TRBJ2-3 | TRBV20-1 | . | TGCAGCGCGGACCTAGCGGGAGATACAAATACGCAGTATTTT | CSADLAGDTNTQYF
. | TRBJ1-1 | TRBV9 | once | TGTGCCAGCAGCGTGGGGGGGCCTGGGACCCATTACGCTTTCTTT | CASSVGGPGTHYAFF
TRBD1 | TRBJ2-7 | TRBV7-2 | . | TGTGCCAGCAGCTTACAGGGGGCGAGTTCCTACGAGCAGTACTTC | CASSLQGASSYEQYF
. | TRBJ1-6 | TRBV19 | . | TGTGCCAGTAGTATCCCAGAAGGGGGGAATTCACCCCTCCACTTT | CASSIPEGGNSPLHF
. | TRBJ2-1 | TRBV5-6 | . | TGTGCCAGCAGCTCCAGTAAGAGCTCCTACAATGAGCAGTTCTTC | CASSSSKSSYNEQFF
. | TRBJ2-1 | TRBV2 | . | TGTGCCAGCAGTTCGGGAGCCTACAATGCGCAGTTCTTC | CASSSGAYNAQFF
. | TRBJ2-5 | TRBV7-8 | . | TGTGCCAGCAGCTTAGCCCGAGGTCCCGATACGAAGCAGTACTTC | CASSLARGPDTKQYF
TRBD1 | TRBJ2-7 | TRBV7-8 | . | TGTGCCAGCAGCTTAGCGGGACAGGGGCGTTACGAGCAGTACTTC | CASSLAGQGRYEQYF
. | TRBJ1-2 | TRBV12-3/TRBV12-4 | . | TGTGCCAGCAGCTCAGGGAGATCCGGCTACACCTTC | CASSSGRSGYTF
. | TRBJ2-3 | TRBV15 | few | TGTGCCACCAGCGTCCGGGGCCTACCCGATAAGCAGTATTTC | CATSVRGLPDKQYF
. | TRBJ2-7 | TRBV11-2 | . | TGTGCCAGCAGCTGTGGTGGAGGGTTCTACGAGCAGTACTTC | CASSCGGGFYEQYF
. | TRBJ2-7 | TRBV24-1 | . | TGTGCCAGCAGGTCCATAGGGGAGGACTACGAGCAGTACTTC | CASRSIGEDYEQYF
. | TRBJ1-1 | TRBV7-9 | . | TGTGCCAGCAGCTTCCTAGCGGGAACGACCTACGAGCATTTCTTT | CASSFLAGTTYEHFF
. | TRBJ2-1 | TRBV5-1 | many | TGCGCCAGCAGCTTCGGGACATACAACAATGAGCAGTTCTTC | CASSFGTYNNEQFF
. | TRBJ2-1 | TRBV5-5 | . | TGTGCCAGCAGCTTCGGGAGAGCTAGCACATACAATGAGCAGTTCTTC | CASSFGRASTYNEQFF
. | TRBJ1-5 | TRBV7-8 | . | TGTGCCAGCAGGACAACAGGACCGGCGACCCAGCATTTT | CASRTTGPATQHF
. | TRBJ2-4 | TRBV7-4 | . | TGTGCCAGCGGAGGAGCTGGGATCATCCCGGACTTC | CASGGAGIIPDF
. | TRBJ1-6 | TRBV30 | . | TGTGCCTGGAGGGCCAATTCACCCCTCCACTTT | CAWRANSPLHF
. | TRBJ2-1 | TRBV20-1 | . | TGCAGTGCCAGTAGTTGGGGACGCAAGAAGCAGTTCTTC | CSASSWGRKKQFF
. | TRBJ1-1 | TRBV2 | . | TGTGCCAGCAGGGTCGCAGTGACCAATAAAGATTACTTT | CASRVAVTNKDYF
. | TRBJ1-2 | TRBV9 | . | TGTGCCAGCAGCGTAGACGTTTGGATGGATGGCTACACCTTC | CASSVDVWMDGYTF
. | TRBJ2-7 | TRBV5-6 | . | TGTGCCAGCAGCCATCCCTATAATCAGTACTTC | CASSHPYNQYF
TRBD1 | TRBJ2-1 | TRBV7-9 | . | TGTGCCAGCAGTGAGGGGACAGGGGAAGAGACCCATTACCAGTTCTTC | CASSEGTGEETHYQFF
. | TRBJ1-6 | TRBV7-9 | . | TGTGCCAGCAGCTTCCACATAAGCGGGGGGAGCGATAAGGAGGGGACATATAATTCACCCCTCCACTTT | CASSFHISGGSDKEGTYNSPLHF
TRBD1 | TRBJ2-1 | TRBV10-2 | few | TGCGCCACGCGACTTTCCTTGGGACAGTTTTACAATGAGCAGTTCTTC | CATRLSLGQFYNEQFF
. | TRBJ1-1 | TRBV29-1 | once | TGCAGCGTTGATGTGGGAGCGAACACTGAAGCTTTCTTT | CSVDVGANTEAFF
TRBD2 | TRBJ2-1 | TRBV15 | . | TGTGCCACCAGCATAGGCCGAGCTGGGGGGGAGACCCAGTTCTTC | CATSIGRAGGETQFF